This record covers a single T cell receptor beta chain. Its specificity is not known. This entry belongs to a study of cytomegalovirus exposure and HLA in healthy donors. Researchers ran the PCR with 60 Vbeta and 13 Jbeta primers. In the original workflow: Approximately 11 million of some 80 million unique TCR beta chains were shared, per a later count. Sequencing was performed with immunoSEQ multiplex PCR; in TCRdb, only in-frame clones are kept and a portion is missing. For V, J and clone size, that table is used; D and trimming come from the DNA. The clone table shows under 70,000 clones, with the ten largest holding about 12%. This CDR3 has 13 amino acids. The germline V gene has CDR1 LNHDA and CDR2 SQIVND (reference sequence). Deletions cut 11 bases from V and 7 bases from J, with 18 bases between. Study conclusions and caveats: Relative to equally common others, HLA-associated TCR beta chains showed greater clonal expansion in a later analysis.

This clonotype was sampled from a woman aged 25 to 45 in good health and CMV-seropositive. The sequencing sample was made of PBMCs. The chain couples TRBV19 to TRBJ1-5; D gene ambiguous. The chain's CDR3 is CAGSNVGEQPQHF. CDR3 nucleotides: TGTGCCGGCTCCAACGTCGGGGAACAGCCCCAGCATTTT.